Sequencing of this TCR beta chain was carried out in a study of cytomegalovirus exposure and HLA in healthy donors. Overall study results and limits: The study found most TCR sequences rare, yet found some public TCRs in many donors.

A word on this clone: The antigen remains undetermined.

The germline CDR1 and CDR2 sequences are MNHNY and SVGAGI (reference sequence). The CDR3 has 16 residues. With 0 bases clipped from V and 7 bases from J, the junction kept 7 bases outside the gene matches. Using immunoSEQ multiplex PCR, the repertoire was profiled, and TCRdb retains in-frame clones only, with some absent. Counted here are 150,000 to 200,000 clones, less than 85% occurring once; the ten biggest clones make up about 16%. The receptor was isolated from a man aged 18 to 35 in good health and CMV-seropositive. The chain uses TRBV6-6 and TRBJ2-2; 8 bases align to TRBD2. Sequencing used PBMCs. The CDR3 loop is CASSYSYGGAGGELFF. CDR3 DNA sequence: TGTGCCAGCAGTTACTCGTACGGGGGGGCCGGCGGGGAGCTGTTTTTT.